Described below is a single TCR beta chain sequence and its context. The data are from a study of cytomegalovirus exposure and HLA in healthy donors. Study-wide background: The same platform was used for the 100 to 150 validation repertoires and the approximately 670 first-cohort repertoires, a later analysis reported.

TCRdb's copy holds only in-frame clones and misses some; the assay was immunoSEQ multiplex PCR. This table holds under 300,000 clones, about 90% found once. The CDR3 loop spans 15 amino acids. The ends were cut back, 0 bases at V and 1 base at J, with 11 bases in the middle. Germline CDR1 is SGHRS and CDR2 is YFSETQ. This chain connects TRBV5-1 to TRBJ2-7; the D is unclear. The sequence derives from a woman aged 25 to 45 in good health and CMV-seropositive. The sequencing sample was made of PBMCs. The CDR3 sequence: CASSLGTVMSYEQYF. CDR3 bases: TGCGCCAGCAGCTTGGGTACTGTAATGTCCTACGAGCAGTACTTC.